The 18 T cell receptor beta chains below all came from one sample that was sequenced in a study of radiation and T cells in renal cell carcinoma. Repertoires were generated with immunoSEQ multiplex PCR, while TCRdb's copy carries only in-frame clones and drops some. The sample lists approximately 170,000 clones, 88% occurring once. Time point denoted: blood 4 weeks post-SBRT, at nephrectomy. Treatment in this sample: 15 Gy SBRT to primary tumor, nephrectomy 4 weeks later. The material sequenced was blood, taken from a patient whose treatment included radiotherapy and nephrectomy. These receptors all come from a woman in her forties or fifties with renal cell carcinoma.

The gene calls are TRBV5-1 and TRBJ1-2; 7 positions match TRBD1. V lost 0 bases, J lost 4 bases, and 3 bases stayed unmatched. Germline lookup yields CDR1 SGHRS and CDR2 YFSETQ. CDR3 length: 14 residues. In nucleotides, the CDR3 is TGCGCCAGCAGCTTGGGGCCAGGGGGCTATGGCTACACCTTC. It codes for CASSLGPGGYGYTF.

This sequence joins TRBV6-6 and TRBJ1-1; TRBD1 is a possible D gene (5 bases). Germline CDR1 reads MNHNY; CDR2 reads SVGAGI (reference sequence). Trimming cost V 2 bases and J 4 bases, with 11 bases left between them. The CDR3 runs 14 residues. The CDR3 nucleotides are TGTGCCAGCAGTTACCCGGGGGACGGCACTGAAGCTTTCTTT. Its protein product is CASSYPGDGTEAFF.

The gene calls are TRBV7-9 and TRBJ2-5; D remains unclear. Germline V gives CDR1 SEHNR, CDR2 FQNEAQ (reference sequence). V lost 2 bases and J lost 1, with 14 bases in between. There are 16 residues in the CDR3. The CDR3 region is CASSLKRRLIQETQYF. Here the CDR3 DNA reads TGTGCCAGCAGCTTAAAGCGTCGCTTGATCCAAGAGACCCAGTACTTC.

This clone was counted a few times. The chain carries TRBV7-2 and TRBJ2-7; D may be TRBD2 (6 bases). CDR3 size: 13 residues. Trimming cost V 5 bases and J 3 bases, with 11 bases left between them. Germline V lookup: CDR1 SGHTA, CDR2 FQGNSA. The CDR3 here is CASSLKGGYEQYF. CDR3 nucleotides: TGTGCCAGCAGCCTAAAGGGAGGCTACGAGCAGTACTTC.

The rearrangement links TRBV19 to TRBJ1-5; 7 bases are a match to TRBD1. From germline, CDR1 is LNHDA and CDR2 SQIVND (reference sequence). The CDR3 contains 17 residues. V lost 4 bases to trimming and J lost 1 base; unmatched junction nucleotides: 10. The CDR3, as DNA: TGTGCCAGTAGTAAACAGGGGAGGTGGATGAGCAATCAGCCCCAGCATTTT. It translates to CASSKQGRWMSNQPQHF.

The chain combines TRBV5-1 with TRBJ1-3, with a weak D call TRBD1 (6 bases). The CDR3 totals 14 residues. Germline V CDR1 and CDR2: SGHRS, YFSETQ. Trimming pared 4 bases from V and 3 bases from J, leaving 11 bases between. CDR3 in amino acids: CASSDGGLGNTIYF. The CDR3 DNA reads as TGCGCCAGCAGCGACGGGGGGCTTGGAAACACCATATATTTT.

The chain combines TRBV7-2 with TRBJ2-1, with D perhaps assigned TRBD1 or TRBD2 (5 bases each). Germline lookup yields CDR1 SGHTA and CDR2 FQGNSA. V lost 4 bases to trimming and J lost 0 bases, with 13 bases between them. The CDR3 sequence is 16 residues long. The CDR3 loop is CASSSSGTLSYNEQFF. In nucleotides, the CDR3 is TGTGCCAGCAGCTCCTCCGGGACCCTCTCCTACAATGAGCAGTTCTTC. The whole variable domain, filled in from reference TRBV7-2 and TRBJ2-1, reads GAGVSQSPSNKVTEKGKDVELRCDPISGHTALYWYRQSLGQGLEFLIYFQGNSAPDKSGLPSDRFSAERTGGSVSTLTIQRTQQEDSAVYLCASSSSGTLSYNEQFFGPGTRLTVL.

The CDR3 DNA reads as TGTGCCAGCAGCCCTTGGGACATGCGGAGTGAAAAACTGTTTTTT. Translating it yields CASSPWDMRSEKLFF. The chain carries TRBV9 and TRBJ1-4; D might be TRBD1 (6 bases). Trimming took 4 bases from V and 7 from J, leaving 17 bases between them. Germline V gene sequence: CDR1 SGDLS, CDR2 YYNGEE. This CDR3 is built from 15 residues.

The chain employs TRBV7-9 and TRBJ1-6; D call uncertain. Germline values: CDR1 SEHNR, CDR2 FQNEAQ (reference sequence). There are 14 residues in the CDR3. V lost 3 bases to trimming and J lost 7 bases, with 10 bases between them. The CDR3 nucleotides read TGTGCCAGCAGCTTGGGTCAGCCCAATTCACCCCTCCACTTT. Residues: CASSLGQPNSPLHF.

CDR3 DNA sequence: TGTGCCAGTACTCCGGCCAGAGCTAACTATGGCTACACCTTC. Its protein product is CASTPARANYGYTF. The chain uses TRBV19 and TRBJ1-2, with unresolved D. Germline V gene lookup returns CDR1 LNHDA and CDR2 SQIVND (reference sequence). V lost 7 bases and J 0 bases, leaving 12 bases between the germline ends. The CDR3 contains 14 residues.

The chain has TRBV6-5 and TRBJ2-7; the match to TRBD1 covers 7 bases. Germline V CDR1 and CDR2: MNHEY, SVGAGI. The CDR3 sequence is 14 residues long. Germline trimming cut 7 bases from V and 1 base from J; bases unmatched to any gene: 7. Written as DNA, the CDR3 is TGTGCCAGCATTCAACAGGGGACGTCCTACGAGCAGTACTTC. Protein sequence: CASIQQGTSYEQYF.

This clone was seen just once. This chain joins TRBV6-5 and TRBJ2-3, with D perhaps TRBD1 (6 bases). CDR3 size: 14 residues. Trimming cost V 6 bases and J 5 bases, with 15 bases left between them. From germline, CDR1 is MNHEY and CDR2 SVGAGI. CDR3 DNA sequence: TGTGCCAGCAGGAGGGGGACCGGGTTAGATACGCAGTATTTT. Protein sequence: CASRRGTGLDTQYF.

The V call is TRBV19, the J call TRBJ2-1, with D possibly matching TRBD1 (5 bases). The CDR3 sequence is 17 residues long. V gave up 1 base and J gave up 3 bases, with 16 bases separating them. Germline V lookup: CDR1 LNHDA, CDR2 SQIVND (reference sequence). Written as DNA, the CDR3 is TGTGCCAGTAGTATAGTACTCGGCAGGGCCAACTACAATGAGCAGTTCTTC. Residues: CASSIVLGRANYNEQFF. The entire variable domain, with the rest obtained from reference TRBV19 and TRBJ2-1, is as follows: DGGITQSPKYLFRKEGQNVTLSCEQNLNHDAMYWYRQDPGQGLRLIYYSQIVNDFQKGDIAEGYSVSREKKESFPLTVTSAQKNPTAFYLCASSIVLGRANYNEQFFGPGTRLTVL.

The chain is built from TRBV23-1 and TRBJ2-2, with 7 bases lining up with TRBD2. TRBV23-1 is assigned to the ORF class and has an uncertain function. CDR3 length equals 17 residues. With 0 bases clipped from V and 2 bases from J, the junction kept 6 bases outside the gene matches. Here the CDR3 reads CASSQSKTSSNTGELFF. The CDR3 nucleotides read TGCGCCAGCAGTCAATCGAAGACTAGCTCTAACACCGGGGAGCTGTTTTTT.

The chain carries TRBV5-6 and TRBJ1-1, with no clear D. Germline V CDR1 and CDR2: SGHDT, YYEEEE. Trimming took off 0 bases at V and 6 bases at J, with 15 bases between the two ends. This CDR3 spans 15 amino acids. DNA of the CDR3: TGTGCCAGCAGCTTGGATCTAAGGATCAACTCTGAAGCTTTCTTT. Protein product: CASSLDLRINSEAFF.

This sequence joins TRBV5-4 and TRBJ1-6; D is possibly TRBD1 (5 bases). The V and J ends lost 5 bases and 5 bases respectively, with 11 bases between them. Germline V CDR1 and CDR2: SGHNT, YYREEE (reference sequence). This CDR3 contains 14 residues. CDR3: CASRAGTDNSPLHF. For the CDR3, the DNA is TGTGCCAGCAGAGCCGGGACGGATAATTCACCCCTCCACTTT.

The chain carries TRBV7-3 and TRBJ2-3; 8 positions match TRBD2. Germline CDR1 is SGHTA and CDR2 is FQGTGA. Trimming took 6 bases from V and 5 from J; bases not matched to a gene: 7. This CDR3 spans 14 amino acids. CDR3 region: CASSSGVGKDTQYF. Here the CDR3 DNA reads TGTGCCAGCAGTAGCGGGGTAGGGAAAGATACGCAGTATTTT.

The V and J genes are TRBV6-1 and TRBJ1-1; no clear D gene. The CDR3 totals 12 residues. The V gene lost 6 bases and the J gene lost 1 base, with 6 bases spanning the gap. Germline values: CDR1 MNHNS, CDR2 SASEGT. The CDR3 is CASRNWNTEAFF. CDR3 bases: TGTGCCAGCAGAAATTGGAACACTGAAGCTTTCTTT.